A single sample is the source of the 12 T cell receptor beta chains below, sequenced in a study of blood T cell repertoires in COVID-19. Assay: immunoSEQ multiplex PCR; the TCRdb copy retains only in-frame clones and omits some. In the table there are approximately 250,000 clones, approximately 85% of which are singletons. The source material was peripheral blood. These receptors came from a middle-aged man with COVID-19, enrolled during active disease.

The V gene is TRBV6-5, the J gene TRBJ2-1, with D possibly matching TRBD2 (5 bases). The ends were cut back, 7 bases at V and 4 bases at J, with 14 bases in the middle. This CDR3 is built from 14 residues. Germline loops: CDR1 MNHEY, CDR2 SVGAGI. The CDR3 spells CASTRPTRYNEQFF. In DNA, the CDR3 is TGTGCCAGCACTCGTCCAACTAGATACAATGAGCAGTTCTTC.

The rearrangement uses TRBV5-4 and TRBJ1-6; weak D call: TRBD1 (5 bases). V shed 2 bases and J shed 7 bases, with 13 bases lying between them. Germline CDR1 is SGHNT and CDR2 is YYREEE (reference sequence). This CDR3 has 15 residues. The CDR3 bases are TGTGCCAGCAGCTTTTTAGGGGCAGCCAATTCACCCCTCCACTTT. Protein sequence: CASSFLGAANSPLHF.

The chain links TRBV4-2 to TRBJ2-1; TRBD2 might be the D (6 bases). Looked up from germline, CDR1 is LGHNA and CDR2 is YNFKEQ. The CDR3 has 16 amino acids. V shed 0 bases and J shed 7 bases, with 16 bases lying between them. CDR3 sequence reads: CASSQDLGGVRNEQFF. The CDR3 region has the DNA TGTGCCAGCAGCCAAGATCTGGGCGGGGTTCGAAATGAGCAGTTCTTC.

This rearrangement joins TRBV19 to TRBJ2-7, with D possibly TRBD1 on 5 matching bases. This CDR3 region has 14 residues. V lost 6 bases and J 1 base, leaving 13 bases between the germline ends. CDR1 and CDR2 (germline): LNHDA, SQIVND (reference sequence). The chain's CDR3 is CASRTGPGSYEQYF. The CDR3 DNA reads as TGTGCCAGTAGAACAGGTCCTGGGTCCTACGAGCAGTACTTC.

The rearrangement links TRBV6-1 to TRBJ1-2; TRBD1 matches 7 bases. J gave up 6 bases and V 3 bases, and 4 bases lay outside the gene matches. The CDR3 covers 13 residues. The germline gives CDR1 MNHNS, CDR2 SASEGT. DNA of the CDR3: TGTGCCAGCAGTGAGGGACAGATAAATGGCTACACCTTC. Its translation: CASSEGQINGYTF.

The rearrangement uses TRBV27 and TRBJ1-6; 8 nucleotides line up with TRBD1. The CDR3 runs 14 residues. V trimming: 6 bases; J trimming: 7 bases; junction bases outside the gene matches: 5. Germline V gene lookup returns CDR1 MNHEY and CDR2 SMNVEV (reference sequence). The CDR3, as DNA: TGTGCCAGCAGACGGGACAGGAAAAATTCACCCCTCCACTTT. It specifies CASRRDRKNSPLHF.

This CDR3 reads CASPGSETEAFF. The CDR3 nucleotides are TGTGCCAGCCCGGGGAGCGAAACTGAAGCTTTCTTT. This chain uses TRBV7-9 with TRBJ1-1, with D hard to call. Germline CDR1 and CDR2: SEHNR and FQNEAQ (reference sequence). The CDR3 is 12 residues long. Deletions cut 8 bases from V and 5 bases from J, with 12 bases between.

V and J are TRBV21-1 and TRBJ2-3; TRBD2, the table's D call, lacks a check against the DNA. TRBV21-1 is listed as a pseudogene. The CDR3 is 16 residues long. The CDR3 region has the DNA TGTGCCAGCAGCAGCCGGACTAGCGGGGACACAGATACGCAGTATTTT. The encoded protein is CASSSRTSGDTDTQYF.

J is TRBJ1-2 and V is TRBV4-3; a possible D gene is TRBD1 (6 bases). The CDR3 sequence is 18 residues long. In germline, CDR1 is LGHNA, CDR2 YSLEER. Trimming removed 1 base at V and 7 bases at J, with 25 bases between. In DNA form, the CDR3 reads TGCGCCAGCAGCCAAGCCCTCCGAACAGGGTCCGAGTTAAGTGGCTACACCTTC. Translated: CASSQALRTGSELSGYTF.

This sequence joins TRBV21-1 and TRBJ2-2; the DNA was not compared with TRBD2, the D call given in the table. TRBV21-1 is annotated as a pseudogene. This CDR3 has 16 amino acids. For the CDR3, the DNA is TGTGCCAGCAGCGACTCTCCGGGACTAGGAACCGGGGAGCTGTTTTTT. It translates to CASSDSPGLGTGELFF.

CDR3 protein: CASREVSFGALHF. CDR3 nucleotide sequence: TGTGCCAGCAGGGAGGTTTCGTTCGGAGCCCTCCACTTT. V gene TRBV6-5 combines with J gene TRBJ1-6; D remains unclear. Between the trimmed V and J ends, which lost 6 bases and 14 bases, there was a span of 17 bases. Germline loops: CDR1 MNHEY, CDR2 SVGAGI. This CDR3 contains 13 residues.

This clone was picked up a small number of times. The chain employs TRBV27 and TRBJ1-4; D is unclear. Trimming shortened V by 3 bases and J by 0 bases, and 8 bases separated the two germline ends. The CDR3 loop spans 15 amino acids. Per the germline V gene, CDR1 is MNHEY and CDR2 is SMNVEV (reference sequence). The CDR3 DNA reads TGTGCCAGCAGTTTGAACAGTGCAACTAATGAAAAACTGTTTTTT. The encoded protein is CASSLNSATNEKLFF.